A single sample gave rise to the 8 T cell receptor beta chains below, sequenced in a study of shared clonotypes between healthy human individuals. Some clones are missing from TCRdb's copy, which holds only in-frame ones; the method was immunoSEQ multiplex PCR. The data contain approximately 1,000,000 clones, approximately 80% of them singletons. Source material: memory CD4+ T cells from PBMCs. Subset of the sample: CD45RA-negative fraction. These receptors originate from a man in his late teens or twenties in good health. Some clones in this sample may be carry-over from other donors' samples.

This clone has a count of ten or more. V usage is TRBV4-1 and J usage is TRBJ1-4, with a weak D call TRBD1 (5 bases). Trimming removed 0 bases from V and 15 bases from J, with 14 bases in between. The germline V gene encodes CDR1 MGHRA and CDR2 YSYEKL. This CDR3 comprises 13 residues. The CDR3 sequence is CASSQDVEGRMFF. Here the CDR3 DNA reads TGCGCCAGCAGCCAAGATGTTGAGGGGAGGATGTTTTTT.

The rearrangement uses TRBV5-6 and TRBJ2-2, with D possibly TRBD2 on 5 matching bases. V was clipped by 3 bases and J by 5 bases, with 11 bases between them. The CDR3 has 14 residues. Germline V gene lookup returns CDR1 SGHDT and CDR2 YYEEEE. CDR3 loop: CASSSISGTGELFF. The DNA for the CDR3 is TGTGCCAGCAGCTCCATCTCGGGGACCGGGGAGCTGTTTTTT.

The table lists this clone with many counts. The same CDR3 is also encoded by other DNA sequences in this sample. V is TRBV7-2 and J is TRBJ2-5, with 8 bases aligning to TRBD1. V was clipped by 4 bases and J by 3 bases; unmatched bases: 7. The CDR3 has 15 residues. The germline gives CDR1 SGHTA, CDR2 FQGNSA. The CDR3 sequence: CASSSRPGGEETQYF. The CDR3 DNA sequence: TGTGCCAGCAGCTCCCGACCAGGGGGCGAAGAGACCCAGTACTTC.

CDR3 nucleotides: TGCGCCAGCAGCTTGGGGTGGGGACAGGGAGGCTACGAGCAGTACTTC. This encodes CASSLGWGQGGYEQYF. This sequence joins TRBV5-1 and TRBJ2-7, with 9 bases lining up with TRBD1. This CDR3 has 16 residues. The V segment lost 0 bases and the J segment 3 bases; nucleotides outside the gene matches: 7. Germline V gives CDR1 SGHRS, CDR2 YFSETQ.

This clone was detected once. The genes are TRBV7-9 and TRBJ1-1; TRBD1 matches at 8 bases. Germline V gene lookup returns CDR1 SEHNR and CDR2 FQNEAQ (reference sequence). The J segment lost 4 bases and the V segment lost 3 bases, leaving 1 base of the junction unmatched. This CDR3 is 13 amino acids long. In nucleotides, the CDR3 is TGTGCCAGCAGCTTCACAGGGGGCACTGAAGCTTTCTTT. Its protein product is CASSFTGGTEAFF.

The chain uses TRBV7-2 and TRBJ2-3; 8 bases match TRBD2. V lost 3 bases and J lost 6; bases outside the gene matches: 8. This CDR3 is built from 15 residues. Germline values: CDR1 SGHTA, CDR2 FQGNSA. CDR3 bases: TGTGCCAGCAGCTTGCGGGAGGACCCACGTGATACGCAGTATTTT. Its protein is CASSLREDPRDTQYF.

Of note for this clone: The same CDR3 is also encoded by other DNA sequences in this sample. This chain uses TRBV19 with TRBJ1-2; TRBD1 agrees at 7 bases. This CDR3 comprises 14 residues. CDR1 and CDR2 (germline): LNHDA, SQIVND (reference sequence). Unmatched junction bases numbered 4, after V lost 4 bases and J lost 2 bases. The DNA of the CDR3 is TGTGCCAGTAGTACCCAGACAGGGAACTATGGCTACACCTTC. This encodes CASSTQTGNYGYTF. Based on the CDR3 plus reference TRBV19 and TRBJ1-2, the full variable domain is DGGITQSPKYLFRKEGQNVTLSCEQNLNHDAMYWYRQDPGQGLRLIYYSQIVNDFQKGDIAEGYSVSREKKESFPLTVTSAQKNPTAFYLCASSTQTGNYGYTFGSGTRLTVV.

CDR3: CASSYSRTSGFYEQYF. The CDR3 DNA is TGTGCCAGCAGTTACTCTAGGACTAGCGGGTTCTACGAGCAGTACTTC. The rearrangement joins TRBV6-5 to TRBJ2-7; 11 bases align to TRBD2. Germline CDR1 reads MNHEY; CDR2 reads SVGAGI. The CDR3 contains 16 residues. Germline trimming cut 0 bases from V and 3 bases from J; bases unmatched to any gene: 4.